These T cell receptor beta chains were read from a single sample in a study of blood T cell repertoires in COVID-19. Repertoires were generated with immunoSEQ multiplex PCR, while TCRdb's copy carries only in-frame clones and drops some. Of around 37,000 clones detected, more than 85% appear once; the ten largest clones hold 5.5%. Material: peripheral blood. The receptors come from a woman aged 80 or over with acute or convalescent COVID-19. Each CDR3 is given with its conserved first and last residue. D genes are given only for firm matches. Where a row states a size, it is once, few, many or the class of an expanded clone; other rows omit it.

d_gene	v_gene	j_gene	len	abundance	CDR3aa	CDR3nt
-	TRBV28	TRBJ1-2	13	once	CASNLVRTDGYTF	TGTGCCAGCAATCTGGTAAGGACAGACGGCTACACCTTC
TRBD1	TRBV19	TRBJ1-1	15	-	CASSRQGARGTEAFF	TGTGCCAGTAGTCGACAGGGGGCGCGGGGCACTGAAGCTTTCTTT
TRBD1	TRBV5-1	TRBJ1-6	14	-	CASSTGQGESPLHF	TGCGCCAGCAGCACCGGACAGGGGGAGTCACCCCTCCACTTT
-	TRBV2	TRBJ2-5	14	-	CASEWSIGGETQYF	TGTGCCAGCGAATGGTCTATCGGAGGGGAGACCCAGTACTTC
-	TRBV6-6	TRBJ1-2	12	-	CASSEDSFGYTF	TGTGCCAGCAGTGAGGACAGCTTTGGCTACACCTTC
-	TRBV7-2	TRBJ1-2	17	-	CASSLVMWGKANYGYTF	TGTGCCAGCAGCTTAGTAATGTGGGGCAAAGCTAACTATGGCTACACCTTC
-	TRBV7-9	TRBJ1-1	14	few	CASSARGLNTEAFF	TGTGCCAGCAGCGCCCGAGGGTTGAACACTGAAGCTTTCTTT
-	TRBV21-1	TRBJ2-3	18	-	CASSKELEERGRTDTQYF	TGTGCCAGCAGCAAAGAGTTAGAAGAGCGGGGGAGAACAGATACGCAGTATTTT
-	TRBV9	TRBJ2-3	16	-	CASTPVGQTLTDTQYF	TGTGCCAGCACCCCCGTAGGACAGACCCTAACAGATACGCAGTATTTT
-	TRBV10-1	TRBJ2-5	14	-	CASSDQRDQETQYF	TGCGCCAGCAGTGATCAGCGGGACCAAGAGACCCAGTACTTC
TRBD1	TRBV7-2	TRBJ1-1	15	-	CASSPIGQGKTEAFF	TGTGCCAGCAGCCCAATCGGACAGGGAAAAACTGAAGCTTTCTTT
TRBD1	TRBV28	TRBJ2-7	14	-	CASRKGQGSREQYF	TGTGCCAGCAGAAAGGGACAGGGATCCAGGGAGCAGTACTTC
-	TRBV5-1	TRBJ2-1	15	-	CASSLPGDINNEQFF	TGCGCCAGCAGCTTGCCTGGGGACATCAACAATGAGCAGTTCTTC
-	TRBV30	TRBJ1-2	12	few	CAWTPGSYGYTF	TGTGCCTGGACCCCGGGGAGCTATGGCTACACCTTC
-	TRBV9	TRBJ1-4	15	-	CASSVVQGFGEKLFF	TGTGCCAGCAGCGTTGTACAGGGTTTTGGTGAAAAACTGTTTTTT
-	TRBV7-3	TRBJ1-3	16	-	CASSLNGVGSGNTIYF	TGTGCCAGCAGCTTAAACGGTGTCGGCTCTGGAAACACCATATATTTT
-	TRBV6-1	TRBJ1-5	19	once	CASSELGQGLAYSNQPQHF	TGTGCCAGCAGTGAACTGGGGCAGGGACTCGCATATAGCAATCAGCCCCAGCATTTT
TRBD2	TRBV19	TRBJ2-4	17	-	CASRTSGGALAKNIQYF	TGTGCCAGTCGGACTAGCGGGGGGGCCTTAGCCAAAAACATTCAGTACTTC
TRBD1	TRBV2	TRBJ1-1	13	-	CASRFDRDLEAFF	TGTGCCAGCAGATTCGACAGGGACCTTGAAGCTTTCTTT
-	TRBV5-1	TRBJ1-3	16	-	CASSLGTGFSGNTIYF	TGCGCCAGCAGCTTGGGAACAGGCTTCTCTGGAAACACCATATATTTT
-	TRBV14	TRBJ1-6	17	-	CASSQFDSPSYNSPLHF	TGTGCCAGCAGCCAGTTCGACTCCCCCTCCTATAATTCACCCCTCCACTTT
TRBD1	TRBV19	TRBJ1-4	16	-	CASRQASGTGDEKLFF	TGTGCCAGTAGACAAGCCTCCGGGACAGGGGATGAAAAACTGTTTTTT
TRBD1	TRBV6-5	TRBJ2-7	15	-	CASNGWTGGLYEQYF	TGTGCCAGCAACGGGTGGACAGGGGGTCTCTACGAGCAGTACTTC
-	TRBV19	TRBJ2-3	13	-	CASSEQGADTQYF	TGTGCCAGTAGCGAACAGGGCGCAGATACGCAGTATTTT
TRBD1	TRBV10-1	TRBJ1-2	10	-	CALQGETETF	TGCGCCTTACAGGGGGAAACGGAAACCTTC
TRBD1	TRBV5-5	TRBJ1-1	15	-	CASSSTGEMGTEAFF	TGTGCCAGCAGCTCGACAGGGGAGATGGGCACTGAAGCTTTCTTT
-	TRBV20-1	TRBJ2-2	11	-	CSARYSGELFF	TGCAGTGCTAGGTACAGCGGGGAGCTGTTTTTT
-	TRBV6-5	TRBJ1-3	16	once	CASSYFDRPSGNTIYF	TGTGCCAGCAGTTATTTCGACAGACCCTCTGGAAACACCATATATTTT
-	TRBV5-1	TRBJ1-1	14	-	CASSTGTANTEAFF	TGCGCCAGCAGCACAGGGACCGCGAACACTGAAGCTTTCTTT
TRBD2	TRBV6-2/TRBV6-3	TRBJ2-5	14	-	CASSRPSGGWAQYF	TGTGCCAGCAGTAGGCCTAGCGGGGGATGGGCCCAGTACTTC
TRBD1	TRBV7-9	TRBJ1-3	16	-	CASSLARRGPGNTIYF	TGTGCCAGCAGCTTAGCGCGGAGGGGGCCTGGAAACACCATATATTTT
-	TRBV19	TRBJ1-1	16	-	CASIRKAGPGNTEAFF	TGTGCCAGTATAAGAAAGGCGGGACCCGGGAACACTGAAGCTTTCTTT
-	TRBV19	TRBJ2-7	15	-	CASRKRGGGAYEQYF	TGTGCCAGTAGAAAGCGGGGAGGGGGGGCCTACGAGCAGTACTTC
TRBD1	TRBV7-2	TRBJ1-2	15	-	CASSLKGQARYGYTF	TGTGCCAGCAGCTTAAAAGGACAGGCTCGATATGGCTACACCTTC
-	TRBV5-1	TRBJ2-1	15	once	CASSLTGLAGLEQFF	TGCGCCAGCAGCCTGACAGGTCTTGCTGGGTTGGAGCAGTTCTTC
-	TRBV18	TRBJ2-5	12	-	CASSPSEETQYF	TGTGCCAGCTCACCCTCCGAGGAGACCCAGTACTTC
TRBD1	TRBV4-3	TRBJ1-2	17	-	CASSQDHQGAGSYGYTF	TGCGCCAGCAGCCAAGATCACCAGGGGGCAGGTAGCTATGGCTACACCTTC
TRBD1	TRBV6-6	TRBJ1-1	16	once	CASRDGQGVWNTEAFF	TGTGCCAGCAGGGATGGACAGGGGGTTTGGAACACTGAAGCTTTCTTT